The TCR beta chain under discussion was sequenced for a study of blood T cell repertoires in COVID-19. The overall study: Samples of COVID-19 (acute and convalescent) were obtained from the United States, Italy and Spain. The analysed material was cDNA or gDNA that came from T cells, B-cell-depleted T cells, or PBMCs.

As originally analysed: Reference gene primer amplification in the assay estimated nucleated cell counts. Some clones are missing from TCRdb's copy, which holds only in-frame ones; the method was immunoSEQ multiplex PCR. V, J and clone size are those of that table, while D and trimming were read from the DNA. The repertoire has some 180,000 clones, roughly 80% of them found once; the top ten carry roughly 8.8%. This CDR3 has 14 residues. Germline loops: CDR1 LGHDT, CDR2 YNNKEL (reference sequence). V was pared by 0 bases and J by 4 bases, with 9 bases between. This TCR was sampled from a woman aged 80 or older with COVID-19, enrolled during active disease. Material for sequencing was peripheral blood. The chain employs TRBV3-1 (or the pseudogene TRBV3-2) and TRBJ1-1; D is perhaps TRBD1 (5 bases). This CDR3 is CASSQDRATTEAFF. CDR3 nucleotides: TGTGCCAGCAGCCAAGACAGGGCGACCACTGAAGCTTTCTTT.